This T cell receptor (beta chain) comes out of a study of shared T cell receptors in the human thymus. The germline V gene encodes CDR1 MNHEY and CDR2 SMNVEV (reference sequence). The CDR3 length is 18 residues. V lost 4 bases, J lost 0 bases, and 19 bases lay in between. Profiling relied on immunoSEQ multiplex PCR, and the TCRdb table lists in-frame clones only, not all of them. Of about 380,000 clones listed, 85% to 95% are singletons. This rearrangement joins TRBV27 to TRBJ2-1; D unresolved. The sequenced material came from thymocytes. The sequence came from a human donor. The CDR3 DNA sequence: TGTGCCAGCAGTTGGTTCCGGGCAGGCATGAACTCCTACAATGAGCAGTTCTTC. As protein: CASSWFRAGMNSYNEQFF.